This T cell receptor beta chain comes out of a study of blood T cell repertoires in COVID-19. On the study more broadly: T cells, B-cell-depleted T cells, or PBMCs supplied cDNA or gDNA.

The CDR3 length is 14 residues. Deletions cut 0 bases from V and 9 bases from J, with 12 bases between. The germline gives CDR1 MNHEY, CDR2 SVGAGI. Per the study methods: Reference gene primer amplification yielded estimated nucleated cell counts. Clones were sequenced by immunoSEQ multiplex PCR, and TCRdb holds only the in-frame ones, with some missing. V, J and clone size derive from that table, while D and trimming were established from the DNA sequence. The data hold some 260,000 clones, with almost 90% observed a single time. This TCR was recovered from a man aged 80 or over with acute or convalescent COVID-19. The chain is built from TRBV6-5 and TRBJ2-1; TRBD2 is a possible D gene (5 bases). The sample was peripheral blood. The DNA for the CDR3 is TGTGCCAGCAGTTACTCGAGGGCAAGGGTTGAGCAGTTCTTC. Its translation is CASSYSRARVEQFF.